The entry that follows covers one T cell receptor beta chain sequence. What it binds is unknown. Quantitative 5'-RACE with molecular barcodes generated TCR beta libraries. In TCRdb, the 5' RACE reads were re-called with MiXCR into one record per CDR3 protein. The profile shows hundreds of thousands of distinct CDR3 sequences, about 12% of them singletons. This sample is drawn from a study of CD8 T cells in ankylosing spondylitis. The V gene's germline CDR1 is SGHTA and CDR2 FQGNSA. The CDR3 has 14 residues. The germline V and J ends were trimmed by 3 bases and 5 bases, with 13 bases remaining between them. Points from the study as a whole: There was reportedly significant enrichment of clones that were disease-linked in matched ankylosing spondylitis synovial fluid. Seemingly characteristic of ankylosing spondylitis blood was a TCR beta motif consisting of about 8 highly homologous variants.

The chain joins TRBV7-2 to TRBJ2-5, with a tentative D call TRBD2 (6 bases). This clonotype originated in a male donor with ankylosing spondylitis. What was sequenced was blood, either unsorted or a sorted T cell fraction (not recorded which). The DNA of the CDR3 is TGTGCCAGCAGCTTTCTAGCTCGGGGGGAGACCCAGTACTTC. Translating it yields CASSFLARGETQYF.